The rows below give T cell receptor beta chains drawn from one sample of a study of T cells in Graves' hyperthyroidism and ophthalmopathy. TCRdb itself ran the multiplex PCR reads through MiXCR, one entry per CDR3 protein. The table has 750,000 to 950,000 distinct CDR3 sequences, about 38% seen once. Sequencing was done on a sample of blood. The receptors were sampled from a man aged 18 to 30 with Graves' hyperthyroidism. Both conserved end residues are part of each CDR3. D genes are given only for firm matches. Clone sizes are given selectively: once, few, many, or a class where the clone is expanded.

d_gene: TRBD1
j_gene: TRBJ1-6
abundance: -
v_gene: TRBV6-5
CDR3nt: TGTGCCAGCAGTTCGACCGGGACAGGGAGGTATCCCCTCCACTTT
CDR3aa: CASSSTGTGRYPLHF

d_gene: -
j_gene: TRBJ1-1
abundance: -
v_gene: TRBV19
CDR3nt: TGTGCCAGTAGTATTATAGAGAACACTGAAGCTTTCTTT
CDR3aa: CASSIIENTEAFF

d_gene: -
j_gene: TRBJ1-1
abundance: -
v_gene: TRBV10-2
CDR3nt: TGCGCCAGCAGTGAGTCAGGACCTATGAACACTGAAGCTTTCTTT
CDR3aa: CASSESGPMNTEAFF

d_gene: -
j_gene: TRBJ1-5
abundance: -
v_gene: TRBV6-5
CDR3nt: TGTGCCAGCAGTTACGATGGGCACTTTAGCAATCAGCCCCAGCATTTT
CDR3aa: CASSYDGHFSNQPQHF

d_gene: TRBD2
j_gene: TRBJ2-5
abundance: many
v_gene: TRBV20-1
CDR3nt: TGCAGTGCTCTTAGACTAGCGGGGGTGGAGACCCAGTACTTC
CDR3aa: CSALRLAGVETQYF

d_gene: TRBD1
j_gene: TRBJ1-2
abundance: -
v_gene: TRBV9
CDR3nt: TGTGCCAGCAGCCAGCTCGTGGACAGGGGGCTTGGCTACACCTTC
CDR3aa: CASSQLVDRGLGYTF

d_gene: -
j_gene: TRBJ1-2
abundance: many
v_gene: TRBV9
CDR3nt: TGTGCCAGCAGCCAAGTTTATGATGGCTACACCTTC
CDR3aa: CASSQVYDGYTF

d_gene: -
j_gene: TRBJ1-5
abundance: -
v_gene: TRBV7-2
CDR3nt: TGTGCCGGCAGCTTAGCGGGGGGGTTGGGTCAGCCCCAGCATTTT
CDR3aa: CAGSLAGGLGQPQHF

d_gene: TRBD2
j_gene: TRBJ2-3
abundance: -
v_gene: TRBV7-4
CDR3nt: TGTGCCAGCAGCCCTAGCGGGGGAACTTATCCAGATACGCAGTATTTT
CDR3aa: CASSPSGGTYPDTQYF

d_gene: -
j_gene: TRBJ1-5
abundance: many
v_gene: TRBV19
CDR3nt: TGTGCCAGTAGTATAGGGGTCCGGGCCCAGCATTTT
CDR3aa: CASSIGVRAQHF

d_gene: TRBD1
j_gene: TRBJ1-2
abundance: -
v_gene: TRBV9
CDR3nt: TGTGCCAGCAGTTTTTGGGACAGGGGGCACGAGGGGGGCTACACCTTC
CDR3aa: CASSFWDRGHEGGYTF

d_gene: -
j_gene: TRBJ1-1
abundance: few
v_gene: TRBV7-2
CDR3nt: TGTGCCAGCAGCCAACAAGTTAACACTGAAGCTTTCTTT
CDR3aa: CASSQQVNTEAFF

d_gene: -
j_gene: TRBJ1-4
abundance: -
v_gene: TRBV6-6
CDR3nt: TGTGCCAGCAGTTTCGGAACCAATGGGAATGAAAAACTGTTTTTT
CDR3aa: CASSFGTNGNEKLFF

d_gene: -
j_gene: TRBJ1-2
abundance: -
v_gene: TRBV6-5
CDR3nt: TGTGCCAGCAGTCCGGACGGGGTCACTCCGGGCTACACCTTC
CDR3aa: CASSPDGVTPGYTF

d_gene: -
j_gene: TRBJ1-1
abundance: many
v_gene: TRBV19
CDR3nt: TGTGCCAGTAGTACGATAGAGGACGCCTCGAACACTGAAGCTTTCTTT
CDR3aa: CASSTIEDASNTEAFF

d_gene: -
j_gene: TRBJ1-3
abundance: -
v_gene: TRBV7-3
CDR3nt: TGTGCCAGCAGCTTAAACGCCGCGGGATATGGAAACACCATATATTTT
CDR3aa: CASSLNAAGYGNTIYF

d_gene: -
j_gene: TRBJ1-5
abundance: few
v_gene: TRBV12-3/TRBV12-4
CDR3nt: TGTGCTAGTGGCCTCGGGCCTCAGCCCCAGCATTTT
CDR3aa: CASGLGPQPQHF

d_gene: -
j_gene: TRBJ2-7
abundance: -
v_gene: TRBV19
CDR3nt: TGTGCCAGTAGTATTAGGTCGGGTTTGGAGCAGTACTTC
CDR3aa: CASSIRSGLEQYF

d_gene: -
j_gene: TRBJ2-2
abundance: -
v_gene: TRBV19
CDR3nt: TGTGCCAGTAGTAAAGAGCTTATTCGGGGGAACACCGGGGAGCTGTTTTTT
CDR3aa: CASSKELIRGNTGELFF

d_gene: TRBD1
j_gene: TRBJ1-2
abundance: -
v_gene: TRBV9
CDR3nt: TGTGCCAGCAGCCCACAAGGGACAGGCTCCAACTATGGCTACACCTTC
CDR3aa: CASSPQGTGSNYGYTF

d_gene: TRBD1
j_gene: TRBJ1-6
abundance: -
v_gene: TRBV19
CDR3nt: TGTGCCTGGAGCAAAGGACAGGGGGCGATTTCACCCCTCCACTTT
CDR3aa: CAWSKGQGAISPLHF

d_gene: TRBD2
j_gene: TRBJ2-7
abundance: -
v_gene: TRBV29-1
CDR3nt: TGCAGCGGAAAAGCGGGAGGATACGAGCAGTACTTC
CDR3aa: CSGKAGGYEQYF

d_gene: -
j_gene: TRBJ1-1
abundance: -
v_gene: TRBV3-1
CDR3nt: TGTGCCAGCAGCCAAGAGCCACAGTCCTCTGAAGCTTTCTTT
CDR3aa: CASSQEPQSSEAFF

d_gene: -
j_gene: TRBJ1-1
abundance: -
v_gene: TRBV15
CDR3nt: TGTGCCAAGGGGGACACTGAAGCTTTCTTT
CDR3aa: CAKGDTEAFF

d_gene: TRBD1
j_gene: TRBJ1-6
abundance: many
v_gene: TRBV5-6
CDR3nt: TGTGCCAGCAGCTTCCAGGACAGGGCTGGATCACCCCTCCACTTT
CDR3aa: CASSFQDRAGSPLHF

d_gene: -
j_gene: TRBJ2-7
abundance: -
v_gene: TRBV7-2
CDR3nt: TGCGCCAGCAGCCAGATACAGGTGTACTCCTACGAGCAGTACTTC
CDR3aa: CASSQIQVYSYEQYF

d_gene: -
j_gene: TRBJ2-5
abundance: many
v_gene: TRBV24-1
CDR3nt: TGTGCCACCAGTGATGCCCTGGCTGCACAAGAGACCCAGTACTTC
CDR3aa: CATSDALAAQETQYF

d_gene: TRBD2
j_gene: TRBJ2-7
abundance: -
v_gene: TRBV7-8
CDR3nt: TGCGCCAGCAGCCTGTCCCTACTAGCGGGATTTTACGAGCAGTACTTC
CDR3aa: CASSLSLLAGFYEQYF